Listed below are T cell receptor beta chains from one sample, sequenced in a study of HIV-infected patients and healthy controls. Each CDR3 protein gets one entry after TCRdb re-called the 5' RACE reads with MiXCR. This repertoire shows under 10,000 distinct CDR3 sequences, 5% to 6.5% found once; its top ten account for 20% to 25%. The sequences come from blood, collected before antiretroviral therapy. The receptors were sampled from an adult with HIV infection. CDR3s include the opening cysteine and the closing phenylalanine or tryptophan. The order of the fields is V gene, J gene, CDR3 protein.

V: TRBV28
J: TRBJ1-1
CDR3: CASSSVENTEAFF

V: TRBV6-5
J: TRBJ1-5
CDR3: CASSPGTGSNQPQHF

V: TRBV6-6
J: TRBJ1-1
CDR3: CASSQRITEAFF

V: TRBV29-1
J: TRBJ2-1
CDR3: CSVEQKSSYNEQFF

V: TRBV20-1
J: TRBJ2-3
CDR3: CSASSARSTDTQYF

V: TRBV18
J: TRBJ1-4
CDR3: CASSPPNRRGVKLFF

V: TRBV25-1
J: TRBJ2-7
CDR3: CASSDRFLSYEQYF

V: TRBV21-1
J: TRBJ1-1
CDR3: CASRNSGTDMNTEAFF

V: TRBV6-5
J: TRBJ1-5
CDR3: CASRPRLQQPQHF

V: TRBV19
J: TRBJ1-4
CDR3: CASSTRGLSEKLFF

V: TRBV25-1
J: TRBJ2-1
CDR3: CASSEDRSYNEQFF

V: TRBV20-1
J: TRBJ2-5
CDR3: CSARERPSGAYQETQYF

V: TRBV19
J: TRBJ2-3
CDR3: CASSGDFSGAPSTDTQYF

V: TRBV28
J: TRBJ2-7
CDR3: CASGTYRSEQYF

V: TRBV7-2
J: TRBJ2-6
CDR3: CASRQRGSGANVLTF

V: TRBV6-4
J: TRBJ2-3
CDR3: CASGADRSTDTQYF

V: TRBV5-4
J: TRBJ2-2
CDR3: CASSPTGREELFF

V: TRBV19
J: TRBJ1-2
CDR3: CASRAGTADGYTF

V: TRBV10-3
J: TRBJ2-2
CDR3: CAISATDAGELFF

V: TRBV6-2/TRBV6-3
J: TRBJ2-3
CDR3: CASSALSGQGTSQYTDTQYF

V: TRBV28
J: TRBJ1-2
CDR3: CASSLDGSGGYTF

V: TRBV27
J: TRBJ1-5
CDR3: CASSLWGQEGQPQHF

V: TRBV11-2
J: TRBJ2-7
CDR3: CASSAFGGTDSYEQYF

V: TRBV4-2
J: TRBJ1-4
CDR3: CASSHPDSSTNEKLFF

V: TRBV6-5
J: TRBJ1-1
CDR3: CASSAKGFNTEAFF

V: TRBV7-6
J: TRBJ1-1
CDR3: CASSFGRTGLMNTEAFF

V: TRBV6-1
J: TRBJ2-1
CDR3: CASSRQGRHNEQFF

V: TRBV15
J: TRBJ1-1
CDR3: CATSLRTNTEAFF

V: TRBV28
J: TRBJ2-5
CDR3: CASSLGYQQETQYF

V: TRBV11-1
J: TRBJ1-1
CDR3: CASSSYPTRTTEAFF

V: TRBV20-1
J: TRBJ2-7
CDR3: CSARGGQAAYEQYF

V: TRBV12-3/TRBV12-4
J: TRBJ1-3
CDR3: CASRTTGGNTIYF

V: TRBV11-3
J: TRBJ2-1
CDR3: CASSFGGAVDEQFF

V: TRBV5-1
J: TRBJ2-5
CDR3: CASSLGASAQETQYF

V: TRBV2
J: TRBJ1-4
CDR3: CASLGQDEKLFF

V: TRBV29-1
J: TRBJ2-3
CDR3: CSVEEGGAGTDTQYF

V: TRBV20-1
J: TRBJ1-5
CDR3: CSATNRYSNQPQHF

V: TRBV6-5
J: TRBJ2-6
CDR3: CASSYSTSGSGANVLTF

V: TRBV7-6
J: TRBJ1-4
CDR3: CASSLALPGLKVSGEKLFF

V: TRBV7-9
J: TRBJ2-5
CDR3: CASSTPPGTALETQYF

V: TRBV15
J: TRBJ2-3
CDR3: CATRQDFTDTQYF

V: TRBV6-5
J: TRBJ2-7
CDR3: CASSYSRAGSSYEQYF

V: TRBV6-5
J: TRBJ2-7
CDR3: CASSYSSGDRTYEQYF

V: TRBV24-1
J: TRBJ2-3
CDR3: CATSRGGGDTQYF

V: TRBV19
J: TRBJ2-2
CDR3: CASSSLAGVTGELFF

V: TRBV7-9
J: TRBJ2-3
CDR3: CASSPRVRSSTDTQYF

V: TRBV7-8
J: TRBJ2-3
CDR3: CASSFAVLAESTDTQYF

V: TRBV7-2
J: TRBJ2-7
CDR3: CASSWQGYEQYF

V: TRBV5-1
J: TRBJ1-1
CDR3: CASSSRGSEDAEAFF